This T cell receptor (beta chain) is drawn from a study of Graves' ophthalmopathy and Graves' hyperthyroidism. Background on the study: There was a collection of peripheral blood at initial diagnosis, before any treatment.

The table lists this clonotype with a few counts. As yet, its antigen is unknown. Amplification of TCR beta CDR3 regions used RNA transcripts. Following a first-round RT-PCR that used HTBI primers, a second-round multiplex PCR was carried out. TCRdb recomputed calls from the multiplex PCR reads with MiXCR, one row per CDR3 protein. This sample has around 670,000 distinct CDR3 sequences, with 40% found just once. This CDR3 contains 14 residues. Germline loops: CDR1 LGHNA, CDR2 YSLEER. V was clipped by 1 base and J by 5 bases, with 8 bases between them. Findings and limits, study-wide: Discrimination between ophthalmopathy and stable hyperthyroidism by a 13-signature model showed more than 85% sensitivity and roughly 81% specificity.

Each donor who had ophthalmopathy showed moderate-to-severe activity, a CAS of ≥3, a NOSPECS of ≥4, and a duration under 3 months. Approximately 10 ml of fresh blood yielded the PBMCs by density gradient. Material for sequencing was peripheral blood. V is TRBV4-3 and J is TRBJ2-2; D is undetermined. This receptor was obtained from an adult man with Graves' ophthalmopathy. The CDR3 loop is CASSQGMGTGELFF. CDR3 coding DNA: TGCGCCAGCAGCCAAGGAATGGGGACCGGGGAGCTGTTTTTT.